Included here is one T cell receptor beta chain sequence, with context. This clonotype was picked up a small number of times. This clone's antigen is unknown. Base qualities were left out, and no much larger clone turns up one base away. This sample was taken from a study of T cells in Graves' hyperthyroidism and ophthalmopathy (dated by TCRdb to between 2017 and 2020). About the investigation overall: Peripheral blood was collected at initial diagnosis, before any treatment. For training and testing, the 100 or so patients in the discovery cohort were randomly divided in a 7:3 ratio. In addition, the study compared T-cell repertoires in thyroid tissue and in blood from six Graves' hyperthyroidism patients. TCR Vbeta CDR3 sequencing of fewer than 150 peripheral blood samples (over 40 ophthalmopathy, about 80 hyperthyroidism and around 17 progressor patients) is reported in the paper. Prospective prediction of ophthalmopathy was tested in an independent validation cohort of approximately 18 hyperthyroidism patients and some 17 patients who later progressed to ophthalmopathy. A discovery cohort of roughly 100 patients, roughly 45 with Graves' ophthalmopathy and approximately 57 with stable Graves' hyperthyroidism, was used to find distinguishing TCR V-J signatures. Following sampling, methimazole starting at 30 mg daily was given to hyperthyroidism patients, and high-dose intravenous methylprednisolone was given to ophthalmopathy patients. Here is what the overall study found, with its caveats: Sample size was not statistically predetermined, and investigators were not blinded to group allocation. In validation, the model predicted progression to ophthalmopathy with 55% to 71% sensitivity and 72.22% specificity, a median of around 6.6 months before onset. A model built on a 13 V-J signature distinguished ophthalmopathy from stable hyperthyroidism, reaching 87.88% sensitivity and under 84% specificity in cross-validation and 80%/75% in testing. Most expanded thyroid clonotypes (frequency above 0.001) were also detected in blood, suggesting blood repertoires may reflect thyroid immune responses.

The CDR3 spans 13 residues, from the cysteine through the phenylalanine. The kept DNA is CDR3 alone, 39 bases in frame from the first base. V and J are truncated by 3 bases and 3 bases respectively, leaving an intervening sequence of 8 bases. From a lookup of the germline V gene (reference sequence), CDR1 and CDR2 are SEHNR and FQNEAQ. Amplification of TCR beta CDR3 regions was carried out from RNA transcripts. A first-round RT-PCR of the TCR CDR3 used the HTBI primer set with the Qiagen OneStep RT-PCR kit. A second multiplex PCR round built the libraries, followed by size selection and purification. Libraries were sequenced paired-end with 100 bp reads on an Illumina HiSeq2000. The study's processing was this. SOAPnuke was used to process the raw data, throwing out any read that contained adapters or uncalled bases, had a mean Phred below 15, or lacked an exact constant-primer or identifier match. High-quality paired reads were merged with COPE v1.2.5, and unique nucleotide sequences were defined as clonotypes. MiTCR v1.1 was used to align clonotypes to the IMGT TRBV, TRBD and TRBJ reference segments. The analysis included only V-J combinations with a frequency above 0.0001, which together covered 99% to 99.2% of the repertoires. The TCS score was defined as the ratio of F50 (clonal expansion) to E x V (chaos), calculated using BLOSUM62-based TCRdist between CDR3 peptides within each V-J. Welch's t-statistics and random forest reduced some 510 V-J features to some 14, which were used in a naive Bayes classifier (R e1071). In TCRdb, the public reads were trimmed at Q25 with fastp and aligned with MiXCR, with productive beta chains retained. All rows with the same CDR3 protein become a single entry with the most common DNA and genes. For this entry, the V and J calls and clone size follow TCRdb and not the study's own pipeline. Present in this sample are roughly 550,000 distinct CDR3 sequences, roughly a sixth of which were seen just once. The top ten hold 25% to 35% of the sample.

In the ophthalmopathy patients, disease was moderately to severely active, with a Clinical Activity Score of 3 or more, a NOSPECS grade of 4 or more, and a duration of less than 3 months. Patients with uncontrolled infections, other autoimmune diseases, pregnancy or lactation were excluded. Clinical symptoms, serum thyroxine and TRAb, thyroid ultrasound, and orbital computed tomography formed the basis for the diagnoses. PBMCs were isolated from 8 to 10 ml of fresh peripheral blood by Ficoll-Paque density gradient centrifugation. Total RNA was extracted using Trizol reagent, and RNA quality was assessed on an Agilent 2100 Bioanalyzer.

The sequence links TRBV7-9 to TRBJ2-5; there is no confident call for the D gene. The sequenced sample was blood. The TCR was taken from a woman aged 25 to 39 with Graves' ophthalmopathy. DNA sequence: TGTGCCAGCAGCTTCCGGAGAGAAGAGACCCAGTACTTC. Protein translation: CASSFRREETQYF.